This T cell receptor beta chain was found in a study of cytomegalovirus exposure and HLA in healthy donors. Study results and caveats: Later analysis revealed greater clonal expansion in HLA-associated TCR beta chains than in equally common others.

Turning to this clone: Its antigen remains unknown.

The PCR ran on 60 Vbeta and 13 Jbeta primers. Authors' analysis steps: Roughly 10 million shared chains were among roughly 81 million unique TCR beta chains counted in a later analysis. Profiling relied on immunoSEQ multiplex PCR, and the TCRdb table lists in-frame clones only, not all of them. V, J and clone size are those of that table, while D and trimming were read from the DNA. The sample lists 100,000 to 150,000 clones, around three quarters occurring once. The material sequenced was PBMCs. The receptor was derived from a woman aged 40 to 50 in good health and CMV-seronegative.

The CDR3 DNA is TGTGCCAGCAGAACCCCCTACGAAGCTTTCTTT. This sequence encodes CASRTPYEAFF. This sequence joins TRBV28 and TRBJ1-1; D is unclear. Germline V lookup: CDR1 MDHEN, CDR2 SYDVKM. CDR3 length: 11 residues. Trimming removed 6 bases at V and 8 bases at J, with 10 bases between.